This T cell receptor beta chain originates from a study of T cell responses to AZD1222 COVID-19 vaccine. Study-level points and caveats: Only a handful of AZD1222 recipients, roughly six in all, had baseline seropositivity.

The CDR3 is 15 amino acids. Trimming at V came to 7 bases and at J to 4 bases, leaving 9 bases not matched to a gene. The germline CDR1 and CDR2 sequences are LNHDA and SQIVND (reference sequence). About this clone itself: Antigen unknown.

Libraries were prepared by immunoSEQ multiplex PCR; TCRdb keeps only in-frame clonotypes and omits some of them. Here the sample spans 85,000 to 100,000 clones, 60% to 80% being singletons. Here the sequenced sample was peripheral blood, taken on day 0 of AZD1222 vaccination. The chain joins TRBV19 to TRBJ2-1; 8 bases line up with TRBD2. This TCR came from an adult in good health. This CDR3 reads CASTKLAGPYNEQFF. The CDR3 DNA sequence: TGTGCCAGTACCAAGCTAGCGGGCCCTTACAATGAGCAGTTCTTC.